This TCR beta chain came from a study of blood T cell repertoires in COVID-19. The overall study: Samples taken during acute and convalescent COVID-19 were collected in the United States, Italy and Spain. T cells, B-cell-depleted T cells, or PBMCs provided the cDNA or gDNA that served as material.

In the source study's methods: Counts of nucleated cells, estimated from reference gene primer amplification, were obtained. Some clones are missing from TCRdb's copy, which holds only in-frame ones; the method was immunoSEQ multiplex PCR. Clone size and V and J calls were adopted from that table, with D and trimming inferred from the DNA. The data show around 190,000 clones, over 80% seen once. Between the trimmed V and J ends, which lost 0 bases and 4 bases, there was a span of 9 bases. The CDR3 consists of 15 residues. Germline-derived CDR1 and CDR2 are LGHNA and YSLEER. This clone showed up just a few times.

This TCR derives from a woman aged 55-70 years with COVID-19, enrolled during active disease. The sample taken for sequencing was peripheral blood. V usage is TRBV4-3 and J usage is TRBJ2-2; the D gene is possibly TRBD2 (7 bases). CDR3 residues: CASSQERGGTGELFF. The CDR3 DNA sequence: TGCGCCAGCAGCCAAGAAAGGGGGGGCACCGGGGAGCTGTTTTTT.